This TCR beta chain was captured by sequencing in a study of neoadjuvant anti-PD-1 for oral cavity cancer. Time point indicated: after neoadjuvant nivolumab, at surgical resection. The study, taken as a whole, reports: PBMC Gini-index clonality exceeded responders' in non-responders post-nivolumab.

Assay: immunoSEQ multiplex PCR; the TCRdb copy retains only in-frame clones and omits some. The table shows some 9,500 clones, with around 70% occurring only once. The CDR3 runs to 14 residues. Trimming removed 4 bases from V and 14 bases from J, with 18 bases in between. Germline CDR1 is SGHDN and CDR2 is FVKESK. Concerning this clone itself: The antigen remains undetermined.

The chain carries TRBV14 and TRBJ1-6; no definite D call. The source was PBMCs, collected after nivolumab (anti-PD-1) treatment. The TCR comes from a person aged 35 to 85 with oral cavity squamous cell carcinoma. This CDR3 is CASSPRSDYSALHF. In nucleotides, the CDR3 is TGTGCCAGCAGCCCGAGATCCGATTATTCGGCCCTCCACTTT.